This TCR beta chain appears in the sequencing data of a study of early T cells in non-severe SARS-CoV-2 infection. Study summary: Sequencing targeted bulk RNA from unsorted whole blood, leaving chains unpaired. Study results and limitations: The study's VDJdb matching favored anti-spike CD8 responses and missed private and CD4 specificities.

Individual cDNA molecules were tagged with unique molecular identifiers, the study reported. TCRdb analysed the 5' RACE reads with MiXCR anew, one entry per CDR3 protein. The sample has around 47,000 distinct CDR3 sequences; more than 9% are singletons. The germline V gene encodes CDR1 MNHEY and CDR2 SVGEGT. V lost 6 bases and J 2 bases, leaving 17 bases between the germline ends. The CDR3 has 16 residues. With respect to this clonotype: Its specificity is not known.

The chain employs TRBV6-2 or TRBV6-3 and TRBJ1-3; no reliable D call. Sequenced sample: whole blood. The receptor comes from an adult who was a healthcare worker with PCR-confirmed SARS-CoV-2 infection or an uninfected control (not recorded which). CDR3 sequence: CASSLGEPWAGNTIYF. The CDR3 DNA is TGTGCCAGCAGCCTCGGAGAACCGTGGGCTGGAAACACCATATATTTT.